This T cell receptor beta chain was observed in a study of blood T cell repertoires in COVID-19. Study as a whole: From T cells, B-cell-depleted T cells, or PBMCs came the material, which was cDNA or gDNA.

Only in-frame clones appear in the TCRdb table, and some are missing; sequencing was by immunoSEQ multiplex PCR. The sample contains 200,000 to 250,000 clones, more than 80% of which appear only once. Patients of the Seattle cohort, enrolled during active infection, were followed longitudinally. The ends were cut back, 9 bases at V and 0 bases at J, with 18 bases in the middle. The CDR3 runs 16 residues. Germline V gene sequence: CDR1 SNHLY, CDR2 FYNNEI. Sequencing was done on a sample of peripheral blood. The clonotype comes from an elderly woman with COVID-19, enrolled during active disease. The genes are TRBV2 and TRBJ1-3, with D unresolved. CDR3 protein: CARSGLAAISGNTIYF. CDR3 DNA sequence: TGTGCCAGGAGCGGGTTGGCGGCGATCTCTGGAAACACCATATATTTT.